The T cell receptor beta chain described here comes from a study of cytomegalovirus exposure and HLA in healthy donors. TCRdb's copy holds only in-frame clones and misses some; the assay was immunoSEQ multiplex PCR. The table includes around 300,000 clones, over 75% detected once. The CDR3 contains 15 residues. Germline values: CDR1 SEHNR, CDR2 FQNEAQ (reference sequence). Losses at the gene ends were 5 bases for V and 7 bases for J; bases not matched to a gene: 7. Study-wide results and caveats: Most observed TCR sequences were rare, whereas some public TCRs were detected in many donors.

On this clone itself: Antigen specificity is unknown.

This chain connects TRBV7-9 to TRBJ2-1, with 11 bases lining up with TRBD2. Source material: PBMCs. This clonotype originated in a man younger than 40 in good health and CMV-seronegative. The CDR3 nucleotides are TGTGCCAGCAGCGGTCGACTAGCGGGGCAGAATGAGCAGTTCTTC. Translated, it gives CASSGRLAGQNEQFF.